This entry features one TCR beta chain sequence. No antigen is known for it. Nothing much larger sits one base from this clone, and base qualities are not available. The library was produced with RACE. The sequencer was a NextSeq 500. Library preparation attached unique molecular identifiers to individual cDNA molecules for quantitative, reproducible TCR counting. For every blood RNA sample, sequencing covered both the TCR alpha and TCR beta chains. In the authors' own workflow: The median number of TCRs per sample was some 100,000, ranging from roughly 20,000 to 700,000. V, J and CDR3 annotation of the TCR reads was performed with the Decombinator software suite. To make PS versus PT1 abundance plots, every sample was subsampled to the same number of TCRs (28,000). Expanded TCRs were defined as absent before sensitization and observed at least eight times at the 2-week time point. The public sequencing data were trimmed at Q25 with fastp and processed into clonotypes with MiXCR by TCRdb, which kept only in-frame beta chains. CDR3 protein sequences are deduplicated, and each keeps its most common genes and DNA. V and J calls and clone size were set by TCRdb, not the authors. Here the sample has about 140,000 distinct CDR3 sequences; approximately 10% occur a single time. The ten largest clones capture around 1.4% of the sample.

The sample comes from a study of human T cells and chemical hapten exposure (dated by TCRdb to about 2021). In the study overall: For sensitization, 2% DPC in acetone was applied to a roughly 2 cm by roughly 2 cm area of upper inner arm skin. Weekly therapeutic DPC doses were additionally applied to the scalp of patients throughout the roughly 23-week study period. Patch tests used Finn chambers with 0.01% DPC on the upper back, scored after 6 days by International Contact Dermatitis Research Group standards. Blood was sampled from patients pre-sensitization (week 0) and at 2, 6 and about 24 weeks after DPC sensitization. The study tracked peripheral blood TCR repertoire changes in vivo during primary and secondary sensitization to the hapten diphenylcyclopropenone (DPC) in alopecia patients. Libraries were combined into a pool for sequencing, and differences in TCR yield between samples came mainly from small differences in library volumes within the pool. For TCR sequencing, blood came from 25 to 30 alopecia patients at anywhere from one to four time points (pre-sensitization, 2, 6 and 24 weeks). The mostly female patient cohort included alopecia areata with under or over 50% scalp involvement, alopecia totalis and alopecia universalis.

The CDR3 numbers 14 residues from cysteine through phenylalanine. This entry keeps only the CDR3 DNA: 42 bases, framed from base 1. Looking up the germline V gene (reference sequence) yields CDR1 LGHDT and CDR2 YNNKEL. V lost 1 base and J lost 5 bases; the stretch between them is 11 bases long. This sample's time point label indicates: patch test 2, 6 weeks after DPC sensitization. The treatment or condition tag for this specimen amounts to: therapeutic diphenylcyclopropenone sensitization with weekly scalp DPC. Blood at each patch-test visit was drawn before the patch test was applied. To be eligible, patients had to be aged 18 to 70, diagnosed with alopecia and judged suitable for DPC therapy, while pregnant patients were excluded. Total RNA was isolated from unfractionated whole blood collected in Tempus Blood RNA tubes. Overall results and qualifications from the work: The number of PT1 expanded TCRs positively correlated with patch test score, significant at thresholds 8, 16 and 32 but not 4. Alopecia, a presumed autoimmune disease, was present in all patients, so the immune response of the patients might differ from that of healthy individuals. Compared with pre-sensitization or healthy control sets, expanded TCRs formed significantly more large CDR3 similarity clusters, which is consistent with antigen-driven responses. After repeated subsampling, the strength of the expansion versus patch-test correlation and the threshold at which it became significant changed. The number of TCRs above 1 in 1000 frequency did not change with DPC sensitization; there was no evidence of global repertoire structure alterations.

This receptor was taken from a woman in her forties or fifties with alopecia areata. Some clones in this sample may be carry-over from other donors' samples. The starting material was whole blood, obtained in connection with sensitization to the hapten diphenylcyclopropenone (DPC). This receptor chain uses TRBV3-1 and TRBJ2-5; no D gene is confidently identified. Read as DNA, the sequence is TGTGCCAGCAGCCAAGGCCGGAGTCTGGAGACCCAGTACTTC. The translation is CASSQGRSLETQYF.